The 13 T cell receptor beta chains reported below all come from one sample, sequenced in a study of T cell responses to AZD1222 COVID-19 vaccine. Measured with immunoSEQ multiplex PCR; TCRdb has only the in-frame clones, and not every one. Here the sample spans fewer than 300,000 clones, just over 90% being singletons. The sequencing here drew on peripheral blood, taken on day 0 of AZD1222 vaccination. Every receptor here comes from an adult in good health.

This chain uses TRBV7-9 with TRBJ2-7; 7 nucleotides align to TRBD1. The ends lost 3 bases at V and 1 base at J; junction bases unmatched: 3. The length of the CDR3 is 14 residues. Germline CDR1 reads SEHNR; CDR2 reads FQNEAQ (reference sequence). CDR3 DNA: TGTGCCAGCAGCTTTACGGGACAGTCCTACGAGCAGTACTTC. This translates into CASSFTGQSYEQYF.

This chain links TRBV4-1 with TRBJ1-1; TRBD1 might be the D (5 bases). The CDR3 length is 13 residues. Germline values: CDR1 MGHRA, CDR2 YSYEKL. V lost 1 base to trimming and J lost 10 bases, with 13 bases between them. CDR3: CASSQVSRGRAFF. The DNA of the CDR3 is TGCGCCAGCAGCCAAGTTTCGAGGGGACGAGCTTTCTTT.

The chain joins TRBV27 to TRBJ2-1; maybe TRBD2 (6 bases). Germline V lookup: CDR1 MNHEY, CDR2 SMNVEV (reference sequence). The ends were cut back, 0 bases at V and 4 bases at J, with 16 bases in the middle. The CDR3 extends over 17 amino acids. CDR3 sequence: CASSLSMGRSWYNEQFF. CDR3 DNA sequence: TGTGCCAGCAGTTTATCGATGGGGAGGTCTTGGTACAATGAGCAGTTCTTC.

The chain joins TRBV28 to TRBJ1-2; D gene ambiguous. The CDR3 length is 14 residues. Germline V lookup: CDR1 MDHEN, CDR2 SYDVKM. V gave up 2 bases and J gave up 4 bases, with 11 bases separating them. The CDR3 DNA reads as TGTGCCAGCAGTTTAAGTCCGAGGACCTATGGCTACACCTTC. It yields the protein CASSLSPRTYGYTF.

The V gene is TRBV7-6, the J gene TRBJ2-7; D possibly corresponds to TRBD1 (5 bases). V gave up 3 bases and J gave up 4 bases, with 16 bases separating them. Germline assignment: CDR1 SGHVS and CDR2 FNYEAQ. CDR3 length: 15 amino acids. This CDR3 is CASSLSRQSFYEQYF. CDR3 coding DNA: TGTGCCAGCAGCTTGAGCCGACAGAGTTTTTACGAGCAGTACTTC.

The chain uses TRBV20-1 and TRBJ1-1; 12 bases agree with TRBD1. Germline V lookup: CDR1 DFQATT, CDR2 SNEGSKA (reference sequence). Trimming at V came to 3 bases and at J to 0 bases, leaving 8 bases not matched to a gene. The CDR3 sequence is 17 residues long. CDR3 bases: TGCAGTGCTAGTTGGGCCGGGACAGGGGGCTTGAACACTGAAGCTTTCTTT. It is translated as CSASWAGTGGLNTEAFF.

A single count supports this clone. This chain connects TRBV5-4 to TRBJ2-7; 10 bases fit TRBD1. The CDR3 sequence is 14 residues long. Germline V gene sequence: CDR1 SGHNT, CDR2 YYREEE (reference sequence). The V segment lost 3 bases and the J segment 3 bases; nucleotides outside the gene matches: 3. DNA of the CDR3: TGTGCCAGCAGCTCGGACAGGGGGGACTACGAGCAGTACTTC. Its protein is CASSSDRGDYEQYF. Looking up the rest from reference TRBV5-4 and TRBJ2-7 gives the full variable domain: ETGVTQSPTHLIKTRGQQVTLRCSSQSGHNTVSWYQQALGQGPQFIFQYYREEENGRGNFPPRFSGLQFPNYSSELNVNALELDDSALYLCASSSDRGDYEQYFGPGTRLTVT.

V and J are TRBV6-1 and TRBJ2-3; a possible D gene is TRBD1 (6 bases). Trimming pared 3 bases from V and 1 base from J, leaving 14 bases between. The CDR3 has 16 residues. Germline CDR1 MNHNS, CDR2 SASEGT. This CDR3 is CASSEGHSRRTDTQYF. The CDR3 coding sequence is TGTGCCAGCAGTGAGGGACATTCTAGGCGCACAGATACGCAGTATTTT.

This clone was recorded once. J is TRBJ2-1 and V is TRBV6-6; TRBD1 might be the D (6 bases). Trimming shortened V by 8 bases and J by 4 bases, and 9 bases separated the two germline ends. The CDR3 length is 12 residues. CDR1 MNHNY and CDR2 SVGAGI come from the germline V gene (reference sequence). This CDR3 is CASGQNYNEQFF. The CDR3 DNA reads TGTGCCAGCGGACAGAATTACAATGAGCAGTTCTTC.

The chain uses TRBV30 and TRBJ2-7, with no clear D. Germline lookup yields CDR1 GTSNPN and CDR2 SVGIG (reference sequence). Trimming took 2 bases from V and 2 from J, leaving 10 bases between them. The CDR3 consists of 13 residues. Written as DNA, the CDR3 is TGTGCCTGGAGTAATACAGTGACCTACGAGCAGTACTTC. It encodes CAWSNTVTYEQYF.

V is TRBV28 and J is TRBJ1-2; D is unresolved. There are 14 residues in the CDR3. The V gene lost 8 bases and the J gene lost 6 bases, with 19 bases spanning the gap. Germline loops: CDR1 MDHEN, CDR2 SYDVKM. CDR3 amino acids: CASLQPGAMDGYTF. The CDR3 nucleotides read TGTGCCAGCCTTCAGCCAGGTGCTATGGATGGCTACACCTTC.

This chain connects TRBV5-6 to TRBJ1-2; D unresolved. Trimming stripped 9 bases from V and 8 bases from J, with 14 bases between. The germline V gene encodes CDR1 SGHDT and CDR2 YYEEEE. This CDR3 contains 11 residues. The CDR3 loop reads CAIGRARGYTF. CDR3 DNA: TGTGCCATCGGACGTGCGAGGGGCTACACCTTC.

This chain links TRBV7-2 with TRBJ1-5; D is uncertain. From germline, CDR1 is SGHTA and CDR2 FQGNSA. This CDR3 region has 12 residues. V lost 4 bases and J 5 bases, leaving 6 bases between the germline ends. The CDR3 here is CASSSLYQPQHF. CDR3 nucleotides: TGTGCCAGCAGCTCCCTTTATCAGCCCCAGCATTTT.